This T cell receptor beta chain was observed in a study of response to subunit inactivated influenza vaccine. CDR1 LGHDT and CDR2 YNNKEL come from the germline V gene (reference sequence). Trimming cost V 4 bases and J 7 bases, with 22 bases left between them. This CDR3 is 16 amino acids long. This clonotype was detected only a few times. TCRdb passed the RT-PCR reads through MiXCR, listing each CDR3 protein once. The sample lists 300,000 to 350,000 distinct CDR3 sequences, 22% occurring once. This clonotype originated in a man aged 45 to 75 who received an inactivated influenza vaccine. This specimen consisted of PBMCs from blood, obtained about 19 months after vaccination. The rearrangement joins TRBV3-1 to TRBJ1-2; a weak D match, TRBD1 (5 bases). The CDR3 sequence is CASSLHAGRGMSGYTF. DNA for the CDR3: TGTGCCAGCAGCCTTCACGCAGGAAGGGGAATGTCTGGCTACACCTTC.